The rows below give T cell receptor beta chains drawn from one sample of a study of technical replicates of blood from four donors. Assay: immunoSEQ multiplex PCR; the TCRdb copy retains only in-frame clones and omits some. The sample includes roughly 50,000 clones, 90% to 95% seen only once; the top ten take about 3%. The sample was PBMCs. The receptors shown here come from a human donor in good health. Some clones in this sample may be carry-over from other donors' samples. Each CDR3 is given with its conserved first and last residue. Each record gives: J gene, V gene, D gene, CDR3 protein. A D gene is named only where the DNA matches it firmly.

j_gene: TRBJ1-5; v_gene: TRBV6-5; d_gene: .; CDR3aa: CASSMYGESDQPQHF
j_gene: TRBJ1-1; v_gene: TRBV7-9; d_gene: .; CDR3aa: CASSSVPSEAFF
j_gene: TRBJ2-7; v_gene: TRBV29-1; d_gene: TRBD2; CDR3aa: CSVEGAGGGLTGSYEQYF
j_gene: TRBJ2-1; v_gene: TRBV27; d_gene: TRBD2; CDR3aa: CASRLAGGSYNEQFF
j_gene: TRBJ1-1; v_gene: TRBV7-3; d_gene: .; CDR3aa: CASSLTGRVTEAFF
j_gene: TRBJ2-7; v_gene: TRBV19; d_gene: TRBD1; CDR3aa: CASSDRGPSYEQYF
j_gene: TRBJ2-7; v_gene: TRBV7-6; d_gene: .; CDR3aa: CASSPPPTDSPEQYF
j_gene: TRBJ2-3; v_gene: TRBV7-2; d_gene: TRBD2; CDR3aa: CASSFSTFGGATDTQYF
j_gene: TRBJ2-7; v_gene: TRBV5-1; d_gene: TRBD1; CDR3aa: CASSPGQGKPYEQYF
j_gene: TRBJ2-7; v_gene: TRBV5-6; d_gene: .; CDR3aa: CASSFLAGHYEQYF
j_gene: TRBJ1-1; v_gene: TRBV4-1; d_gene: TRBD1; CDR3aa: CASSQDWAGGFLAFF
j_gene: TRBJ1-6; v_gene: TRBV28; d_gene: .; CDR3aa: CASSYREYNSPLHF
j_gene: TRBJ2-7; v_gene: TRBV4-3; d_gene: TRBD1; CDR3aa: CASSQATGTGVEQYF
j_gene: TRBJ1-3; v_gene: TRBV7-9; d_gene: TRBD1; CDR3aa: CASRDRGSGNTIYF
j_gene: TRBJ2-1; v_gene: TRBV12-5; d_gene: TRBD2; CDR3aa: CASGSGGARNEQFF
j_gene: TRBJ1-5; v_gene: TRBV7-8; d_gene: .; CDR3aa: CASSEGWDQPQHF
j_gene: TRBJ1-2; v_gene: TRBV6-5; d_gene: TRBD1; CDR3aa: CASTLGQGVWYGYTF
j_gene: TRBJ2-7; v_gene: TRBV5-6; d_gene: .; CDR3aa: CASSTYRDEQYF
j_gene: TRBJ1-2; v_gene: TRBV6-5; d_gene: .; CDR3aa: CASRRGLYGYTF
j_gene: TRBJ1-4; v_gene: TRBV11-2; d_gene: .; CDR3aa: CASSLDGELGEKLFF
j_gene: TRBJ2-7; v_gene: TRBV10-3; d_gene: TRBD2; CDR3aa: CATQGASGSPEQYF
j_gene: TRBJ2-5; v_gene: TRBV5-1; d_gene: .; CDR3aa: CASSLEGPQYF
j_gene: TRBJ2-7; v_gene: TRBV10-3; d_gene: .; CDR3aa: CAISEPGLPVEQYF
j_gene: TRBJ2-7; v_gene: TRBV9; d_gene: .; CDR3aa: CASSARDSYEQYF
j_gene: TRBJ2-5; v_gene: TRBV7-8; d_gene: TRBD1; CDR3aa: CASSWAGQGAETQYF
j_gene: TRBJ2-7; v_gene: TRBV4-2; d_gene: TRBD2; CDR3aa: CASSQAIASGGNEQYF
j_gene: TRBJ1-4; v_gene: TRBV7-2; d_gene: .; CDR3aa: CASSSRTATNEKLFF
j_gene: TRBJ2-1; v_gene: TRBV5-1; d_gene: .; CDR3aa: CARLPQSPRRKEQFF
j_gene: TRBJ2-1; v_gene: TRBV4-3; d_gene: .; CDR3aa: CASSQEGAEQFF
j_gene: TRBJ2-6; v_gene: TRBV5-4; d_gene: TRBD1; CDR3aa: CASSVDRGAGANVLTF
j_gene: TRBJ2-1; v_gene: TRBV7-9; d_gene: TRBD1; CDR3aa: CASSLYRGDLYNEQFF
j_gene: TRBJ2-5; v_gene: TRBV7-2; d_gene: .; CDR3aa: CASSPTVRGGKTQYF
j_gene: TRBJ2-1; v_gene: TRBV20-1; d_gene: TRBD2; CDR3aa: CRGGCDNEQFF
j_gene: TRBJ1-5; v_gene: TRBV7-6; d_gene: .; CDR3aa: CASSSQVSNQPQHF
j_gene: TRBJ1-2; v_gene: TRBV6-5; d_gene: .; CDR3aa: CASSYWGGGYTF
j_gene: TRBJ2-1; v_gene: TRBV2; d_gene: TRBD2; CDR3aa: CASSGRGGEQFF